The rows below give T cell receptor beta chains drawn from one sample of a study of blood T cell repertoires in COVID-19. The repertoire was sequenced with immunoSEQ multiplex PCR; TCRdb's copy has only in-frame clones and lacks some. The sample shows 200,000 to 250,000 clones, 82% of them seen only once. Sequencing was done on a sample of PBMCs or T cells enriched from blood (not recorded which). These receptors came from a woman between 55 and 75 years old who had recovered from COVID-19. Both conserved end residues are part of each CDR3. D genes are given only for firm matches. Size tells how often a clone was seen (once, few, many) or the class of an expanded clone, and some rows leave it out.

V: TRBV7-2
D: -
J: TRBJ1-5
size: -
CDR3: CASSRGGRGQPQHF
DNA: TGTGCCAGCAGCCGGGGGGGACGGGGTCAGCCCCAGCATTTT

V: TRBV7-9
D: -
J: TRBJ2-2
size: -
CDR3: CASSLRREASTGELFF
DNA: TGTGCCAGCAGCTTAAGGAGGGAGGCGAGCACCGGGGAGCTGTTTTTT

V: TRBV27
D: -
J: TRBJ1-1
size: -
CDR3: CASSLTGRAFRRAFF
DNA: TGTGCCAGCAGTTTAACAGGCAGGGCCTTTCGCCGAGCTTTCTTT

V: TRBV12-5
D: TRBD2
J: TRBJ2-1
size: -
CDR3: CASAGGGFYNEQFF
DNA: TGTGCTAGTGCCGGCGGGGGTTTCTACAATGAGCAGTTCTTC

V: TRBV10-3
D: TRBD1
J: TRBJ2-7
size: -
CDR3: CAISGMTGDSYEQYF
DNA: TGTGCCATCAGTGGGATGACAGGGGACTCCTACGAGCAGTACTTC

V: TRBV6-6
D: TRBD2
J: TRBJ2-1
size: -
CDR3: CASRNLAGGDNEQFF
DNA: TGTGCCAGCAGGAACCTAGCGGGAGGGGACAATGAGCAGTTCTTC

V: TRBV4-1
D: -
J: TRBJ1-5
size: -
CDR3: CASSQDWTGEVDQPQHF
DNA: TGCGCCAGCAGCCAAGATTGGACGGGGGAAGTGGATCAGCCCCAGCATTTT

V: TRBV4-1
D: -
J: TRBJ2-7
size: few
CDR3: CASSQASFSYEQYF
DNA: TGCGCCAGCAGCCAAGCGTCGTTCTCCTACGAGCAGTACTTC

V: TRBV6-2/TRBV6-3
D: -
J: TRBJ1-6
size: -
CDR3: CASSGGSPLHF
DNA: TGTGCCAGCAGTGGGGGCTCACCCCTCCACTTT

V: TRBV29-1
D: TRBD1
J: TRBJ1-1
size: -
CDR3: CSVGGQGETEAFF
DNA: TGCAGCGTTGGTGGACAGGGGGAAACTGAAGCTTTCTTT

V: TRBV10-3
D: -
J: TRBJ1-2
size: -
CDR3: CAISEGLLNYGYTF
DNA: TGTGCCATCAGTGAGGGACTGCTGAACTATGGCTACACCTTC

V: TRBV5-6
D: TRBD2
J: TRBJ2-3
size: -
CDR3: CASSLGFTGGSTDTQYF
DNA: TGTGCCAGCAGCTTGGGGTTTACGGGAGGCAGCACAGATACGCAGTATTTT

V: TRBV28
D: TRBD1
J: TRBJ1-1
size: -
CDR3: CASSRPGQGFTEAFF
DNA: TGTGCCAGCTCCCGCCCTGGACAGGGATTCACTGAAGCTTTCTTT

V: TRBV7-9
D: -
J: TRBJ1-4
size: -
CDR3: CASSVQATNEKLFF
DNA: TGTGCCAGCAGCGTACAGGCAACTAATGAAAAACTGTTTTTT

V: TRBV29-1
D: -
J: TRBJ2-3
size: few
CDR3: CSVEERLAPDTQYF
DNA: TGCAGCGTTGAAGAGAGGCTAGCCCCGGATACGCAGTATTTT

V: TRBV7-9
D: -
J: TRBJ2-7
size: -
CDR3: CASSLSGGSSYEQYF
DNA: TGTGCCAGCAGCTTATCCGGGGGAAGCTCCTACGAGCAGTACTTC

V: TRBV2
D: -
J: TRBJ1-2
size: few
CDR3: CASSGQLDYGYTF
DNA: TGTGCCAGCAGTGGACAGTTGGATTATGGCTACACCTTC

V: TRBV19
D: TRBD1
J: TRBJ1-1
size: -
CDR3: CASSIDREEKAFF
DNA: TGTGCCAGTAGTATTGACAGGGAGGAGAAAGCTTTCTTT

V: TRBV11-3
D: -
J: TRBJ2-7
size: -
CDR3: CASSFPQQKSGLFLQYF
DNA: TGTGCCAGCAGCTTTCCACAACAAAAAAGTGGCCTCTTTTTGCAGTACTTC

V: TRBV4-2
D: -
J: TRBJ1-1
size: -
CDR3: CASSQDGGGFEAFF
DNA: TGTGCCAGCAGCCAAGATGGCGGTGGGTTTGAAGCTTTCTTT

V: TRBV11-3
D: TRBD1
J: TRBJ1-3
size: -
CDR3: CASSLGTGAGNTIYF
DNA: TGTGCCAGCAGCCTTGGGACAGGGGCTGGAAACACCATATATTTT

V: TRBV4-2
D: TRBD1
J: TRBJ2-1
size: once
CDR3: CASSLGTGSQREQFF
DNA: TGTGCCAGCAGCCTCGGGACAGGTTCCCAAAGGGAGCAGTTCTTC

V: TRBV5-4
D: TRBD1
J: TRBJ1-6
size: -
CDR3: CASSFDRVGDNSPLHF
DNA: TGTGCCAGCAGCTTTGACAGGGTCGGCGATAATTCACCCCTCCACTTT

V: TRBV6-5
D: TRBD1
J: TRBJ1-1
size: few
CDR3: CASSPRTGMNTEAFF
DNA: TGTGCCAGCAGTCCCCGGACAGGCATGAACACTGAAGCTTTCTTT